The entry that follows covers one T cell receptor (beta chain) sequence. The CDR3 has 17 residues. CDR1 and CDR2 (germline): MDHEN, SYDVKM. Trimming cost V 5 bases and J 2 bases, with 19 bases left between them. TCRdb keeps only in-frame clones here, not all; method: immunoSEQ multiplex PCR. Of 200,000 to 300,000 clones listed, around 87% were seen once; the top ten hold approximately 5.3%. The data originate from a study of blood T cell repertoires in COVID-19. Patients at the Seattle site were enrolled during active infection and followed longitudinally. The sequence came from a woman aged 55-75 years with COVID-19, enrolled during active disease. The sample consisted of peripheral blood. The chain uses TRBV28 and TRBJ1-5; D is perhaps TRBD1 (6 bases). The CDR3 region is CASSRTGGARRNQPQHF. In DNA, the CDR3 is TGTGCCAGCAGTCGGACTGGGGGGGCAAGGCGCAATCAGCCCCAGCATTTT. Supplemented by reference TRBV28 and TRBJ1-5, the full variable domain reads DVKVTQSSRYLVKRTGEKVFLECVQDMDHENMFWYRQDPGLGLRLIYFSYDVKMKEKGDIPEGYSVSREKKERFSLILESASTNQTSMYLCASSRTGGARRNQPQHFGDGTRLSIL.